This T cell receptor beta chain was documented in a study of shared clonotypes between healthy human individuals. Execution of the assay was at deep level. Some clones are missing from TCRdb's copy, which holds only in-frame ones; the method was immunoSEQ multiplex PCR. Counted here are a few million clones, approximately 90% occurring once; the ten biggest clones make up around 0.14%. As regards this clone: Its antigen is still unknown.

General observations from the study: Clonotypes shared by all four donors outscored non-shared clonotypes in generation probability.

Sample: naive CD4+ T cells sorted from blood. Regarding subset: CD45RA+ positively selected. The source is a man younger than 35 in good health.

The CDR3 reads CASSEARSSGRTEQYF. The CDR3 DNA reads TGTGCCAGCAGTGAAGCGCGTAGTAGCGGGAGGACCGAGCAGTACTTC. V is TRBV2 and J is TRBJ2-7; 10 bases map to TRBD2. V lost 0 bases and J lost 6; bases outside the gene matches: 8. This CDR3 spans 16 amino acids. Looked up from germline, CDR1 is SNHLY and CDR2 is FYNNEI.